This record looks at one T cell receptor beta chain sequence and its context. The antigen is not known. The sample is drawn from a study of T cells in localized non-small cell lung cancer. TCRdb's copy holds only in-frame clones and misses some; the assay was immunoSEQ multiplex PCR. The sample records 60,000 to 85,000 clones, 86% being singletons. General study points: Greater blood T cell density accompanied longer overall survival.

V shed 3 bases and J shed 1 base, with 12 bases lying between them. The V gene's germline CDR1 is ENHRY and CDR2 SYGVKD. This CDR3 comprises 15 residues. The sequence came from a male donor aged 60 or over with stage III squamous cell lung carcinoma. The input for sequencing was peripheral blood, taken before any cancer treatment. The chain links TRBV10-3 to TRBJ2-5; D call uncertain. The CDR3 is CAISDDHAIQETQYF. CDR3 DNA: TGTGCCATCAGTGATGACCACGCCATCCAAGAGACCCAGTACTTC.